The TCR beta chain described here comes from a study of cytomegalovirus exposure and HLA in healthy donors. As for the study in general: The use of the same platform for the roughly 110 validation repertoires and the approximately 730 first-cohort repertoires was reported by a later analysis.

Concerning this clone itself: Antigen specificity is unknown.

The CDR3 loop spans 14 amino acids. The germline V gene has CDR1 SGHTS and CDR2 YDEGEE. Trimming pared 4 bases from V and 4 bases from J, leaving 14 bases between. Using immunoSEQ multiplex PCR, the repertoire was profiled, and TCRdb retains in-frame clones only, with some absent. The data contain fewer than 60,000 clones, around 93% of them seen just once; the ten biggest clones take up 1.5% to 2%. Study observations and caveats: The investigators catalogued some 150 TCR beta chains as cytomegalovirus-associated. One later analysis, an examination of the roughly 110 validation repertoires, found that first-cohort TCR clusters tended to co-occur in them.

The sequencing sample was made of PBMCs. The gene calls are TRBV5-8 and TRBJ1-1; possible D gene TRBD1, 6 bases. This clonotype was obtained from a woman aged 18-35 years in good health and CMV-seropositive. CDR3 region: CASSGDRYSTEAFF. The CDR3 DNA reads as TGTGCCAGCAGCGGTGACAGGTATAGCACTGAAGCTTTCTTT.